This TCR beta chain was documented in a study of blood T cell repertoires in COVID-19. As for the study in general: The United States, Italy and Spain supplied acute and convalescent COVID-19 samples.

Assay used: immunoSEQ multiplex PCR; TCRdb lists only in-frame clones, some missing. The repertoire includes 250,000 to 300,000 clones, 89% of them detected once, and 4% to 5% sits in the top ten. The sequence came from a middle-aged woman who had recovered from COVID-19. Sequencing was carried out using peripheral blood.

CDR3 loop: CASSTRRGGGETQYF. Here the CDR3 DNA reads TGTGCCAGTAGTACCCGGAGAGGGGGAGGGGAGACCCAGTACTTC. The chain is built from TRBV19 and TRBJ2-5, with D perhaps TRBD2 (7 bases). Germline CDR1 reads LNHDA; CDR2 reads SQIVND (reference sequence). Trimming pared 4 bases from V and 5 bases from J, leaving 17 bases between. CDR3 length: 15 amino acids.